This entry is about one T cell receptor (beta chain). J gave up 4 bases and V 3 bases, and 6 bases lay outside the gene matches. This CDR3 is 15 amino acids long. Germline CDR1 SGHRS, CDR2 YFSETQ. Only in-frame clones appear in the TCRdb table, and some are missing; sequencing was by immunoSEQ multiplex PCR. In the table there are roughly 150,000 clones, approximately 90% of which are singletons. This sample stems from a study of blood T cell repertoires in COVID-19. This chain uses TRBV5-1 with TRBJ2-2; TRBD1 matches at 7 bases. This receptor was taken from a human donor in a cohort sampled during active COVID-19. Material for sequencing was peripheral blood. CDR3 loop: CASSSTGLGTGELFF. In nucleotides, the CDR3 is TGCGCCAGCAGCTCGACAGGGTTGGGCACCGGGGAGCTGTTTTTT.